A selection of T cell receptor beta chains follows, all from one sample in a study of CD8 T cells in Susac syndrome. TCRdb itself ran the immunoSEQ multiplex PCR reads through MiXCR, one entry per CDR3 protein. This table has approximately 54,000 distinct CDR3 sequences, roughly 94% appearing once. Sample: CD8+ T cells from PBMCs. Every receptor here comes from a human donor with Susac syndrome. Both conserved end residues are part of each CDR3. Each record gives: clone size, V gene, J gene, D gene, CDR3 protein, CDR3 DNA. D genes are given only for firm matches. A row's size may be missing; if present it is once, few, many or a size class.

>-|TRBV30|TRBJ2-1|TRBD1
CAWERDRGRGYEQFF
TGTGCCTGGGAAAGAGACAGGGGGCGAGGATATGAGCAGTTCTTC
>-|TRBV6-2/TRBV6-3|TRBJ1-4|-
CASSYSPEKLFF
TGTGCCAGCAGTTACTCCCCGGAAAAACTGTTTTTT
>-|TRBV12-5|TRBJ1-5|TRBD1
CASGGTVDQPQHF
TGTGCTAGTGGGGGGACAGTGGATCAGCCCCAGCATTTT
>once|TRBV27|TRBJ2-7|-
CASSLWAGSSYEQYF
TGTGCCAGCAGTTTATGGGCAGGGAGCTCCTACGAGCAGTACTTC
>-|TRBV13|TRBJ2-2|TRBD1
CASSLRTGTGELFF
TGTGCCAGCAGCTTAAGGACAGGGACCGGGGAGCTGTTTTTT
>-|TRBV24-1|TRBJ2-2|-
CAHKNTGELFF
TGTGCCCATAAGAACACCGGGGAGCTGTTTTTT
>-|TRBV7-9|TRBJ2-5|-
CASSLQGQETQYF
TGTGCCAGCAGCTTACAGGGGCAAGAGACCCAGTACTTC
>-|TRBV7-9|TRBJ2-5|-
CASSPEAAWETQYF
TGTGCCAGCAGCCCTGAGGCCGCATGGGAGACCCAGTACTTC
>once|TRBV3-1|TRBJ1-1|TRBD1
CASRGTGDLNTEAFF
TGTGCCAGCAGAGGAACAGGGGACCTGAACACTGAAGCTTTCTTT
>-|TRBV9|TRBJ2-7|-
CASSVGGFSYEQYF
TGTGCCAGCAGCGTAGGGGGATTCTCCTACGAGCAGTACTTC
>-|TRBV7-9|TRBJ2-3|TRBD1
CASRDRGLFDTQYF
TGTGCCAGCAGGGACAGGGGCCTTTTTGATACGCAGTATTTT
>-|TRBV11-2|TRBJ2-1|-
CASSLASYNEQFF
TGTGCCAGCAGCTTAGCCTCCTACAATGAGCAGTTCTTC
>once|TRBV29-1|TRBJ2-5|-
CSVEVVQETQYF
TGCAGCGTCGAAGTAGTGCAAGAGACCCAGTACTTC
>-|TRBV13|TRBJ2-7|TRBD1
CASSGQTGQYEQYF
TGTGCCAGCAGCGGACAGACAGGGCAGTACGAGCAGTACTTC
>-|TRBV5-6|TRBJ1-5|TRBD1
CASSAGTGGRPQHF
TGTGCCAGCAGCGCAGGGACAGGTGGTCGGCCCCAGCATTTT
>-|TRBV20-1|TRBJ2-7|-
CSARGSGTISYEQYF
TGCAGTGCCAGAGGGTCCGGAACGATCTCCTACGAGCAGTACTTC
>-|TRBV7-2|TRBJ2-7|-
CASSLDKGLGFYEQYF
TGTGCCAGCAGCTTAGATAAGGGCCTGGGTTTTTACGAGCAGTACTTC
>-|TRBV20-1|TRBJ2-1|TRBD1
CSARDRDFHYNEQFF
TGCAGTGCCAGGGACAGGGACTTCCACTACAATGAGCAGTTCTTC
>-|TRBV9|TRBJ2-2|TRBD1
CASSLDGTGGTGELFF
TGTGCCAGCAGCCTAGACGGGACAGGTGGGACCGGGGAGCTGTTTTTT
>-|TRBV2|TRBJ2-6|-
CASSVLAGAGANVLTF
TGTGCCAGCAGTGTTCTGGCAGGGGCTGGGGCCAACGTCCTGACTTTC
>-|TRBV15|TRBJ2-6|-
CATSGAGANVLTF
TGTGCCACCTCCGGGGCCGGGGCCAACGTCCTGACTTTC
>-|TRBV7-2|TRBJ2-7|-
CASSLDSGYEQYF
TGTGCCAGCAGCTTAGACTCAGGCTACGAGCAGTACTTC
>-|TRBV2|TRBJ2-1|-
CASSERSPEQFF
TGTGCCAGCAGTGAAAGGAGCCCAGAGCAGTTCTTC
>-|TRBV12-3/TRBV12-4|TRBJ2-4|-
CASSLLGPNRDTKLAKNIQYF
TGTGCCAGCAGTTTATTGGGCCCCAACCGGGACACTAAATTAGCCAAAAACATTCAGTACTTC
>-|TRBV5-4|TRBJ2-5|-
CASSLVEETQYF
TGTGCCAGCAGCTTGGTTGAAGAGACCCAGTACTTC
>-|TRBV4-1|TRBJ2-1|-
CASSQDELSNEQFF
TGCGCCAGCAGCCAAGATGAACTTTCCAATGAGCAGTTCTTC
>-|TRBV4-1|TRBJ2-5|-
CASSERGETQYF
TGCGCCAGCAGTGAGAGGGGGGAGACCCAGTACTTC
>-|TRBV27|TRBJ2-1|-
CASSLRKNKGWQFF
TGTGCCAGCAGTTTGAGAAAGAACAAGGGGTGGCAGTTCTTC
>once|TRBV6-5|TRBJ2-7|-
CASSYDGLGGFYEQYF
TGTGCCAGCAGTTACGACGGGCTAGGGGGTTTCTACGAGCAGTACTTC
>-|TRBV4-2|TRBJ2-1|-
CAISSEIYNEQFF
TGTGCCATATCTAGCGAGATTTACAATGAGCAGTTCTTC
>-|TRBV3-1|TRBJ1-5|-
CASSPQEGNQPQHF
TGTGCCAGCAGCCCCCAGGAGGGCAATCAGCCCCAGCATTTT
>-|TRBV9|TRBJ1-1|-
CASSPRVAANTEAFF
TGTGCCAGCAGCCCCCGGGTAGCCGCGAACACTGAAGCTTTCTTT
>-|TRBV30|TRBJ1-3|-
CAWTSSYGNTIYF
TGTGCCTGGACATCGAGCTACGGAAACACCATATATTTT
>-|TRBV29-1|TRBJ2-1|TRBD2
CSVPNGGNEQFF
TGCAGCGTTCCGAACGGGGGGAATGAGCAGTTCTTC
>once|TRBV4-1|TRBJ1-2|-
CASSQTGMDGYTF
TGCGCCAGCAGCCAAACAGGGATGGATGGCTACACCTTC
>once|TRBV6-7|TRBJ1-4|TRBD1
CASRPRQGKQEKLFF
TGTGCCAGCAGACCCCGACAGGGGAAGCAGGAAAAACTGTTTTTT
>-|TRBV29-1|TRBJ2-1|-
CSGRISYNEQFF
TGCAGCGGGCGGATTTCCTACAATGAGCAGTTCTTC
>-|TRBV15|TRBJ1-2|-
CATSREDRNYGYTF
TGTGCCACCAGCAGAGAAGACAGGAACTATGGCTACACCTTC
>-|TRBV21-1|TRBJ2-7|-
CASSKDPGVKYEQYF
TGTGCCAGCAGCAAAGATCCCGGGGTAAAGTACGAGCAGTACTTC
>-|TRBV9|TRBJ2-6|-
CASRDAWGRSGANVLTF
TGTGCCAGCAGGGACGCGTGGGGCCGCTCTGGGGCCAACGTCCTGACTTTC
>-|TRBV24-1|TRBJ1-5|-
CATSGPASNQPQHF
TGTGCCACCAGTGGCCCGGCGAGCAATCAGCCCCAGCATTTT
>-|TRBV9|TRBJ2-6|TRBD1
CASSTGQGRPSGANVLTF
TGTGCCAGCAGCACGGGACAGGGGAGGCCCTCTGGGGCCAACGTCCTGACTTTC
>-|TRBV15|TRBJ1-2|-
CATSRDLSAGAFYGYTF
TGTGCCACCAGCAGAGATCTGTCGGCAGGGGCCTTCTATGGCTACACCTTC
>-|TRBV30|TRBJ1-1|TRBD1
CAWSPPDRRNTEAFF
TGTGCCTGGAGCCCACCGGACAGGCGGAACACTGAAGCTTTCTTT
>-|TRBV30|TRBJ1-1|-
CAWSVRQVLRNTEAFF
TGTGCCTGGAGTGTAAGGCAAGTTTTGAGGAACACTGAAGCTTTCTTT
>-|TRBV4-2|TRBJ2-1|TRBD2
CASSQVVTSGANEQFF
TGTGCCAGCAGCCAAGTAGTTACTAGCGGGGCTAATGAGCAGTTCTTC
>-|TRBV5-4|TRBJ2-7|TRBD1
CASSLKDRGSYEQYF
TGTGCCAGCAGCTTGAAGGACAGGGGCTCCTACGAGCAGTACTTC
>-|TRBV4-3|TRBJ2-3|-
CASSPRTAKDTQYF
TGCGCCAGCAGCCCCAGAACTGCGAAAGATACGCAGTATTTT
>-|TRBV20-1|TRBJ1-2|TRBD1
CSVQGTGGLYGYTF
TGCAGTGTCCAAGGGACAGGGGGCTTGTATGGCTACACCTTC
>-|TRBV9|TRBJ2-7|-
CASSVDVSYEQYF
TGTGCCAGCAGCGTAGACGTATCCTACGAGCAGTACTTC
>-|TRBV15|TRBJ2-1|-
CATSESGSSYNEQFF
TGTGCCACCAGCGAGTCGGGGTCCTCCTACAATGAGCAGTTCTTC
>-|TRBV28|TRBJ2-7|-
CASSLFAGQPGDEQYF
TGTGCCAGCAGTTTATTCGCGGGACAGCCGGGGGACGAGCAGTACTTC
>-|TRBV11-3|TRBJ2-7|TRBD2
CASSSPGGRTYEQYF
TGTGCCAGCAGCTCTCCGGGGGGGCGCACCTACGAGCAGTACTTC
>-|TRBV13|TRBJ2-1|-
CASSSSGSFDEQFF
TGTGCCAGCAGCTCCTCAGGTAGTTTTGATGAGCAGTTCTTC
>-|TRBV15|TRBJ1-1|-
CATSTRDGSTEAFF
TGTGCCACCAGCACCCGGGACGGTAGCACTGAAGCTTTCTTT